One sample yielded the 27 T cell receptor beta chains listed below, sequenced in a study of cytomegalovirus exposure and HLA in healthy donors. This PCR relied on a set of 60 Vbeta primers and 13 Jbeta primers. Here immunoSEQ multiplex PCR was the method, and the copy in TCRdb shows in-frame clones only, minus some. This table has roughly 90,000 clones, 80% appearing once. Source material: PBMCs. The receptors come from a man between 18 and 35 years old in good health and CMV-seronegative.

In this sample, this clone turned up a few times. This chain joins TRBV6-1 and TRBJ2-5; D perhaps matches TRBD1 (6 bases). Per the germline V gene, CDR1 is MNHNS and CDR2 is SASEGT. Trimming took 3 bases from V and 2 from J, leaving 13 bases between them. The length of the CDR3 is 15 residues. The CDR3 DNA reads TGTGCCAGCAGTGAGACGGCAGGGGAACAAGAGACCCAGTACTTC. Translation gives CASSETAGEQETQYF.

The chain couples TRBV7-6 to TRBJ1-5; no firm D call. V gave up 1 base and J gave up 4 bases, with 14 bases separating them. This CDR3 spans 16 amino acids. The V gene's germline CDR1 is SGHVS and CDR2 FNYEAQ. The CDR3 loop is CASSLGSEYRNQPQHF. In DNA, the CDR3 is TGTGCCAGCAGCTTAGGGTCTGAGTACCGGAATCAGCCCCAGCATTTT.

This chain links TRBV5-1 with TRBJ2-7, with 11 bases fitting TRBD1. V lost 4 bases and J lost 3; bases outside the gene matches: 9. Germline assignment: CDR1 SGHRS and CDR2 YFSETQ. The CDR3 is 16 amino acids. The CDR3 nucleotides are TGCGCCAGCAGCCGGACAGGGGGCCCCGGGGACTACGAGCAGTACTTC. Its protein product is CASSRTGGPGDYEQYF.

The chain recombines TRBV7-6 with TRBJ2-3; 14 positions match TRBD2. Germline V CDR1 and CDR2: SGHVS, FNYEAQ. V lost 6 bases and J lost 6; bases outside the gene matches: 5. The CDR3 consists of 15 residues. CDR3 residues: CASRPTSGGADTQYF. DNA of the CDR3: TGTGCCAGCAGGCCGACTAGCGGGGGGGCGGATACGCAGTATTTT.

The V and J genes are TRBV5-1 and TRBJ2-7, with 9 bases identical to TRBD1. The CDR3 runs 13 residues. Germline values: CDR1 SGHRS, CDR2 YFSETQ. V was clipped by 4 bases and J by 7 bases; unmatched bases: 6. The chain's CDR3 is CASSTRTGEEQYF. As DNA, the CDR3 is TGCGCCAGCAGCACCCGGACAGGGGAAGAGCAGTACTTC. Filled out from reference TRBV5-1 and TRBJ2-7, the complete variable domain reads KAGVTQTPRYLIKTRGQQVTLSCSPISGHRSVSWYQQTPGQGLQFLFEYFSETQRNKGNFPGRFSGRQFSNSRSEMNVSTLELGDSALYLCASSTRTGEEQYFGPGTRLTVT.

This clone has only one observation. The CDR3 DNA follows: TGTGCCAGCAGCCTACAGGGTGCGGTAGGAAACACCATATATTTT. Amino acids: CASSLQGAVGNTIYF. The genes are TRBV5-6 and TRBJ1-3, with D possibly being TRBD1 (6 bases). Germline loops: CDR1 SGHDT, CDR2 YYEEEE. Trimming removed 4 bases at V and 4 bases at J, with 15 bases between. This CDR3 comprises 15 residues.

The chain recombines TRBV6-1 with TRBJ1-1; no clear D. Germline V CDR1 and CDR2: MNHNS, SASEGT. The CDR3 is 14 residues long. Deletions cut 7 bases from V and 0 bases from J, with 12 bases between. CDR3 amino acids: CASNPGTLNTEAFF. CDR3 nucleotide sequence: TGTGCCAGCAACCCGGGAACTTTGAACACTGAAGCTTTCTTT.

The chain couples TRBV5-1 to TRBJ1-6; 8 nucleotides match TRBD1. The length of the CDR3 is 16 residues. V trimming: 0 bases; J trimming: 6 bases; junction bases outside the gene matches: 5. CDR1 SGHRS and CDR2 YFSETQ come from the germline V gene. CDR3 nucleotide sequence: TGCGCCAGCAGCTTGGACAGGGGGATTGGTAATTCACCCCTCCACTTT. This translates into CASSLDRGIGNSPLHF. The variable domain in full, with the rest retrieved from reference TRBV5-1 and TRBJ1-6, is KAGVTQTPRYLIKTRGQQVTLSCSPISGHRSVSWYQQTPGQGLQFLFEYFSETQRNKGNFPGRFSGRQFSNSRSEMNVSTLELGDSALYLCASSLDRGIGNSPLHFGNGTRLTVT.

The rearrangement uses TRBV2 and TRBJ2-5, with D maybe TRBD1 (6 bases). V lost 1 base and J lost 2, with 11 bases in between. CDR3 length: 15 amino acids. The V gene's germline CDR1 is SNHLY and CDR2 FYNNEI. In DNA form, the CDR3 reads TGTGCCAGCAGTGAAGGGGGGCTGAGGCAAGAGACCCAGTACTTC. As protein: CASSEGGLRQETQYF.

The V call is TRBV11-2, the J call TRBJ1-1; no clear D. Germline CDR1 SGHAT, CDR2 FQNNGV. This CDR3 region has 13 residues. Trimming took 0 bases from V and 1 from J, leaving 3 bases between them. CDR3 coding DNA: TGTGCCAGCAGCTTAGATAGGAACACTGAAGCTTTCTTT. This translates into CASSLDRNTEAFF.

The chain carries TRBV15 and TRBJ2-3; D might be TRBD1 (5 bases). This CDR3 is built from 16 residues. CDR1 is LNHNV and CDR2 is YYDKDF in the germline V gene (reference sequence). The germline V and J ends were trimmed by 1 base and 5 bases, with 16 bases remaining between them. CDR3 sequence (DNA): TGTGCCACCAGCAGAGCAGGGTACGTATCTGGAGATACGCAGTATTTT. Protein: CATSRAGYVSGDTQYF.

The chain recombines TRBV5-4 with TRBJ2-3; 15 bases agree with TRBD2. J gave up 5 bases and V 2 bases, and 3 bases lay outside the gene matches. The length of the CDR3 is 16 residues. CDR1 and CDR2 from the germline V gene are SGHNT and YYREEE (reference sequence). DNA for the CDR3: TGTGCCAGCAGCTTCCCGGGACTAGCGGGAGGAGATACGCAGTATTTT. Residues: CASSFPGLAGGDTQYF.

This chain uses TRBV15 with TRBJ2-7; 7 nucleotides agree with TRBD1. Germline lookup yields CDR1 LNHNV and CDR2 YYDKDF (reference sequence). The V and J ends lost 6 bases and 0 bases, in that order; junction bases with no gene match: 5. This CDR3 is built from 14 residues. CDR3 sequence (DNA): TGTGCCACCAGGCCGACAGGGAGCTCCTACGAGCAGTACTTC. Translated, it gives CATRPTGSSYEQYF.

The chain employs TRBV25-1 and TRBJ1-3, with D possibly TRBD1 on 6 matching bases. The CDR3 is 14 amino acids. Trimming took off 6 bases at V and 4 bases at J, with 13 bases between the two ends. CDR1 MGHDK and CDR2 SYGVNS come from the germline V gene. This CDR3 is CASRRGGAGNTIYF. The DNA for the CDR3 is TGTGCCAGCAGAAGGGGGGGAGCCGGAAACACCATATATTTT.

The chain has TRBV6-1 and TRBJ2-2; the D gene is possibly TRBD2 (6 bases). V was pared by 4 bases and J by 1 base, with 13 bases between. The CDR3 spans 16 residues. Germline V CDR1 and CDR2: MNHNS, SASEGT. The DNA for the CDR3 is TGTGCCAGCAGTGCATTTTACGGGGGGAACACCGGGGAGCTGTTTTTT. Amino acid sequence: CASSAFYGGNTGELFF.

The rearrangement uses TRBV10-1 and TRBJ2-5, with TRBD2 as a possible D gene (7 bases). V lost 4 bases and J lost 2, with 11 bases in between. Germline loops: CDR1 WNHNN, CDR2 SYGVQD (reference sequence). The length of the CDR3 is 14 residues. CDR3 region: CASSAGGRQETQYF. CDR3 sequence (DNA): TGCGCCAGCAGTGCCGGGGGGCGACAAGAGACCCAGTACTTC.

This rearrangement joins TRBV5-1 to TRBJ2-7, with D possibly matching TRBD2 (6 bases). CDR3 size: 15 residues. CDR1 and CDR2 (germline): SGHRS, YFSETQ. V was shortened by 4 bases and J by 6 bases, with 20 bases between the two germline ends. The CDR3 spells CASSPAGTRTTEQYF. The CDR3 nucleotides are TGCGCCAGCAGCCCGGCCGGTACTAGGACTACCGAGCAGTACTTC.

The chain links TRBV19 to TRBJ1-1; D is possibly TRBD1 (5 bases). V was pared by 4 bases and J by 1 base, with 13 bases between. In germline, CDR1 is LNHDA, CDR2 SQIVND (reference sequence). The CDR3 totals 15 residues. The CDR3 protein is CASSTLPTANTEAFF. As DNA, the CDR3 is TGTGCCAGTAGTACCCTCCCGACAGCGAACACTGAAGCTTTCTTT.

This clone is a singleton in its sample. The V call is TRBV19, the J call TRBJ2-5; 7 bases align to TRBD1. The CDR3 consists of 14 residues. The germline V gene has CDR1 LNHDA and CDR2 SQIVND (reference sequence). Trimming removed 6 bases from V and 11 bases from J; junction bases left unmatched: 15. The CDR3: CASSLTGDTGEQYF. CDR3 sequence (DNA): TGTGCCAGTAGCCTCACAGGGGACACAGGTGAGCAGTACTTC.

This chain connects TRBV7-9 to TRBJ1-4, with 10 bases lining up with TRBD1. The CDR3 covers 15 residues. Per germline, CDR1 SEHNR and CDR2 FQNEAQ (reference sequence). V dropped 5 bases and J dropped 8; count of bases not matched to a gene: 8. The CDR3 nucleotides read TGTGCCAGCAGCAACCCGGGACAGGGGACCGAAAAACTGTTTTTT. Translating gives CASSNPGQGTEKLFF.

The chain couples TRBV5-1 to TRBJ2-5, with D possibly matching TRBD2 (5 bases). Germline CDR1 SGHRS, CDR2 YFSETQ. The CDR3 length is 12 residues. Trimming took off 5 bases at V and 3 bases at J, with 8 bases between the two ends. CDR3 sequence: CASRWTEETQYF. The CDR3 bases are TGCGCCAGCAGGTGGACTGAAGAGACCCAGTACTTC.

This clone occurred a few times. The chain uses TRBV6-5 and TRBJ2-3, with 11 bases matching TRBD2. Trimming removed 1 base from V and 8 bases from J; junction bases left unmatched: 8. Germline CDR1 is MNHEY and CDR2 is SVGAGI. The CDR3 is 16 amino acids. CDR3 region: CASSYYASGGPTTQYF. CDR3 bases: TGTGCCAGCAGTTACTACGCTAGCGGGGGGCCTACTACGCAGTATTTT.

The chain has TRBV6-5 and TRBJ1-2; TRBD1 might be the D (5 bases). Per germline, CDR1 MNHEY and CDR2 SVGAGI. V lost 5 bases to trimming and J lost 4 bases, with 14 bases between them. This CDR3 comprises 14 residues. CDR3 in DNA: TGTGCCAGCAGTCGGCTGGGGGAGGGCTATGGCTACACCTTC. This translates into CASSRLGEGYGYTF.

The chain couples TRBV5-1 to TRBJ2-1, with D possibly matching TRBD1 (6 bases). Germline V lookup: CDR1 SGHRS, CDR2 YFSETQ. This CDR3 is built from 14 residues. V was trimmed by 4 bases and J by 3 bases, leaving 11 bases between them. The CDR3 DNA sequence: TGCGCCAGCAGCACTCGGGACAACTACAATGAGCAGTTCTTC. Its translation is CASSTRDNYNEQFF.

The chain has TRBV18 and TRBJ1-5; 7 bases align to TRBD1. There are 15 residues in the CDR3. V was pared by 3 bases and J by 4 bases, with 6 bases of the junction left unmatched. CDR1 is KGHSH, CDR2 LQKENI, per germline. The CDR3 sequence: CASSPGAGGNQPQHF. The CDR3 nucleotides are TGTGCCAGCTCACCTGGGGCAGGGGGGAATCAGCCCCAGCATTTT. The full variable domain, rest sourced from reference TRBV18 and TRBJ1-5, is NAGVMQNPRHLVRRRGQEARLRCSPMKGHSHVYWYRQLPEEGLKFMVYLQKENIIDESGMPKERFSAEFPKEGPSILRIQQVVRGDSAAYFCASSPGAGGNQPQHFGDGTRLSIL.

The rearrangement links TRBV9 to TRBJ2-5, with 10 positions matching TRBD1. CDR1 and CDR2 (germline): SGDLS, YYNGEE. J lost 5 bases, V lost 4 bases, and 5 bases had no gene match. The CDR3 has 14 amino acids. DNA of the CDR3: TGTGCCAGCAGCCCTTGGACAGGGGGTGAGACCCAGTACTTC. Protein sequence: CASSPWTGGETQYF.

This clone was picked up a small number of times. This chain connects TRBV10-3 to TRBJ1-1; no clear D. V dropped 3 bases and J dropped 8 bases, with 16 bases sitting between them. The CDR3 has 14 residues. Germline V lookup: CDR1 ENHRY, CDR2 SYGVKD. This chain's CDR3 is CAISDEPNTREAFF. For the CDR3, the DNA is TGTGCCATCAGTGATGAGCCCAATACTCGGGAAGCTTTCTTT.